This is a list of T cell receptor beta chains from one sample in a study of T-cell memory formation after mild COVID-19. Via MiXCR, TCRdb re-called the 5' RACE reads, giving one row per CDR3 protein. The sample lists about 190,000 distinct CDR3 sequences, about 16% occurring once. Material for sequencing was PBMCs or a T cell subset sorted from them (not recorded which). These TCRs come from an adult woman who had mild COVID-19 (a few samples of this study predate the infection). Cell type and time point are not known. Each CDR3 is given with its conserved first and last residue. Fields, in order: D gene, J gene, V gene, clone size, CDR3 DNA, CDR3 protein. A D gene is named only where the DNA matches it firmly. Clone size is not always given. Where it is, it says once, few, many or a class for expanded clones.

D gene: .
J gene: TRBJ1-1
V gene: TRBV30
clone size: .
CDR3 DNA: TGTGCCTGGAATCCGGGACTGCCGAACACTGAAGCTTTCTTT
CDR3 protein: CAWNPGLPNTEAFF

D gene: .
J gene: TRBJ1-2
V gene: TRBV20-1
clone size: .
CDR3 DNA: TGCAGTGCTTCGGCCGCCCACACGCAAGGCTACACCTTC
CDR3 protein: CSASAAHTQGYTF

D gene: .
J gene: TRBJ1-1
V gene: TRBV9
clone size: many
CDR3 DNA: TGTGCCAGCAGCGTCGAAGTGAACACTGAAGCTTTCTTT
CDR3 protein: CASSVEVNTEAFF

D gene: TRBD1
J gene: TRBJ1-2
V gene: TRBV10-3
clone size: few
CDR3 DNA: TGTGCCATCAGGACAGGGTACGGTGGCTACACCTTC
CDR3 protein: CAIRTGYGGYTF

D gene: .
J gene: TRBJ2-1
V gene: TRBV7-8
clone size: .
CDR3 DNA: TGTGCCAGCAGCTCCCCGCTTAGCAATGAGCAGTTCTTC
CDR3 protein: CASSSPLSNEQFF

D gene: .
J gene: TRBJ2-1
V gene: TRBV11-1
clone size: .
CDR3 DNA: TGTGCCAGCAGCTTAGGAAGGGGCGGGACGAGCTCCTACAATGAGCAGTTCTTC
CDR3 protein: CASSLGRGGTSSYNEQFF

D gene: TRBD1
J gene: TRBJ1-4
V gene: TRBV6-1
clone size: .
CDR3 DNA: TGTGCCAGCAGTCACAGGGGGCGAGAGGAAAAACTGTTTTTT
CDR3 protein: CASSHRGREEKLFF

D gene: .
J gene: TRBJ2-1
V gene: TRBV24-1
clone size: few
CDR3 DNA: TGTGCCACCAGTGATCTTGACAAGGTGGTAAATGAGCAGTTCTTC
CDR3 protein: CATSDLDKVVNEQFF

D gene: .
J gene: TRBJ1-5
V gene: TRBV2
clone size: .
CDR3 DNA: TGTGCCAGCAGTGATCGACGGAACAATCAGCCCCAGCATTTT
CDR3 protein: CASSDRRNNQPQHF

D gene: TRBD1
J gene: TRBJ2-6
V gene: TRBV5-1
clone size: .
CDR3 DNA: TGCGCCAGCAGCCCCGGGACAGGGGCCCTGGCCAACGTCCTGACTTTC
CDR3 protein: CASSPGTGALANVLTF

D gene: .
J gene: TRBJ1-5
V gene: TRBV29-1
clone size: few
CDR3 DNA: TGCAGCGTTTCACAGGGAATGCGTCAGCCCCAGCATTTT
CDR3 protein: CSVSQGMRQPQHF

D gene: TRBD1
J gene: TRBJ1-2
V gene: TRBV18
clone size: many
CDR3 DNA: TGTGCCAGCTCCCAACCTTCCCGGGACAGGGCCAACTATGGCTACACCTTC
CDR3 protein: CASSQPSRDRANYGYTF

D gene: TRBD2
J gene: TRBJ2-7
V gene: TRBV12-3/TRBV12-4
clone size: few
CDR3 DNA: TGTGCCAGCAGTCCCGGACTAGGGGCAGGAGAACCAGAACACGAGCAGTACTTC
CDR3 protein: CASSPGLGAGEPEHEQYF

D gene: .
J gene: TRBJ2-5
V gene: TRBV11-1
clone size: .
CDR3 DNA: TGTGCCAGCAGCTCAAGGGGGACCAAAGAGACCCAGTACTTC
CDR3 protein: CASSSRGTKETQYF

D gene: .
J gene: TRBJ2-1
V gene: TRBV24-1
clone size: few
CDR3 DNA: TGTGCCACCAGTGGTGCACCAATCAATGAGCAGTTCTTC
CDR3 protein: CATSGAPINEQFF